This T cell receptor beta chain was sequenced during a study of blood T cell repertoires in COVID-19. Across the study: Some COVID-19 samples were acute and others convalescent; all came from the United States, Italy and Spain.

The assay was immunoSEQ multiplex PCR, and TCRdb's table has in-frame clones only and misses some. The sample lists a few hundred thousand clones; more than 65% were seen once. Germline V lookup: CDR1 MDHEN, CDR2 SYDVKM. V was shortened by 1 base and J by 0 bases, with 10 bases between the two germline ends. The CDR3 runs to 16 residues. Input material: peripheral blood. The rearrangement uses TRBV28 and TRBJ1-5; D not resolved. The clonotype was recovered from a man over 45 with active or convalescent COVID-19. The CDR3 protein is CASSLYGVYSNQPQHF. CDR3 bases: TGTGCCAGCAGTTTATACGGGGTCTATAGCAATCAGCCCCAGCATTTT.